Listed below are T cell receptor beta chains from one sample, sequenced in a study of blood T cell repertoires in COVID-19. Data came from immunoSEQ multiplex PCR; TCRdb stores just in-frame clones and leaves some out. The table has 250,000 to 350,000 clones, about 89% seen once; the top ten hold roughly an eighth. Sample: peripheral blood. The receptor source for this set is a woman aged 60-75 years with acute or convalescent COVID-19. The CDR3 runs from the conserved cysteine through the conserved F or W. The D gene is left open where the match is weak. Size is stated for part of the rows, as once, few or many counts, or as a class when the clone is expanded.

V	D	size	J	CDR3	DNA
TRBV27	-	-	TRBJ1-6	CASRTQKGLLSPLHF	TGTGCCAGCAGGACACAGAAGGGACTACTTTCACCCCTCCACTTT
TRBV11-2	-	-	TRBJ2-5	CASSSGQRSWSAQETQYF	TGTGCCAGCAGCTCAGGACAGAGGTCTTGGTCTGCGCAAGAGACCCAGTACTTC
TRBV5-1	-	-	TRBJ1-3	CASSPDPGSGNTIYF	TGCGCCAGCAGCCCCGACCCAGGCTCTGGAAACACCATATATTTT
TRBV7-2	TRBD2	-	TRBJ2-2	CASSPTILAGGKSGELFF	TGTGCCAGCAGCCCAACCATACTAGCGGGGGGGAAGTCCGGGGAGCTGTTTTTT
TRBV5-6	TRBD2	-	TRBJ2-7	CASSGGLAGGYEQYF	TGTGCCAGCAGCGGGGGGCTAGCGGGAGGGTACGAGCAGTACTTC
TRBV5-1	TRBD2	-	TRBJ2-5	CASSSELAGGQETQYF	TGCGCCAGCAGCTCCGAACTAGCGGGGGGCCAAGAGACCCAGTACTTC
TRBV5-1	-	-	TRBJ1-2	CASNAGDGYTF	TGCGCCAGCAATGCAGGGGACGGCTACACCTTC
TRBV4-3	-	-	TRBJ2-7	CASSPGQGRSPLYEQYF	TGCGCCAGCAGCCCAGGCCAGGGTCGGAGCCCCCTCTACGAGCAGTACTTC
TRBV9	TRBD1	once	TRBJ2-2	CASSSDRVANTGELFF	TGTGCCAGCAGCTCAGACAGGGTGGCGAACACCGGGGAGCTGTTTTTT
TRBV3-1/TRBV3-2	-	-	TRBJ1-2	CASSQGGITGLHGYTF	TGTGCCAGCAGCCAAGGGGGGATAACAGGGTTGCATGGCTACACCTTC
TRBV4-2	TRBD1	-	TRBJ2-1	CASSQSDRDRTYNEQFF	TGTGCCAGCAGCCAATCTGACCGGGACAGGACATACAATGAGCAGTTCTTC
TRBV19	-	-	TRBJ2-3	CASSIDLTDTQYF	TGTGCCAGTAGTATAGATCTAACAGATACGCAGTATTTT
TRBV15	TRBD1	-	TRBJ1-2	CATTQGAGGYTF	TGTGCCACCACCCAGGGGGCGGGGGGCTACACCTTC
TRBV9	-	-	TRBJ2-7	CASSVGAGAANEQYF	TGTGCCAGCAGCGTAGGTGCGGGTGCGGCTAACGAGCAGTACTTC
TRBV6-2/TRBV6-3	TRBD1	-	TRBJ2-7	CASSPHFLDRGREQYF	TGTGCCAGCAGTCCCCATTTCCTCGACAGGGGGCGCGAGCAGTACTTC
TRBV4-1	-	-	TRBJ2-3	CASSFKGKVADTQYF	TGCGCCAGCAGCTTCAAGGGGAAGGTGGCAGATACGCAGTATTTT
TRBV7-2	-	-	TRBJ2-6	CASTKGGGSGANVLTF	TGTGCCAGCACCAAAGGGGGGGGCTCTGGGGCCAACGTCCTGACTTTC
TRBV28	-	many	TRBJ1-6	CASSFSRGSYNSPLHF	TGTGCCAGCAGTTTCTCCAGGGGATCCTATAATTCACCCCTCCACTTT
TRBV7-3	-	-	TRBJ2-5	CASSPQGQETQYF	TGTGCCAGCAGCCCGCAGGGGCAAGAGACCCAGTACTTC
TRBV27	-	-	TRBJ1-6	CASLPVTNSPLHF	TGTGCCAGCTTACCGGTTACGAATTCACCCCTCCACTTT
TRBV5-8	-	once	TRBJ1-2	CASSPPGENYGYTF	TGTGCCAGCAGCCCCCCGGGAGAAAACTATGGCTACACCTTC
TRBV7-3	-	-	TRBJ2-7	CASSLTGDNLMGEQYF	TGTGCCAGCAGCTTAACTGGGGACAACCTGATGGGCGAGCAGTACTTC
TRBV27	-	-	TRBJ1-5	CASSLTKNQPQHF	TGTGCCAGCAGTTTAACAAAGAATCAGCCCCAGCATTTT
TRBV5-1	TRBD1	-	TRBJ1-2	CASRGGQGPPGYTF	TGCGCCAGCAGGGGGGGACAGGGGCCGCCGGGCTACACCTTC
TRBV27	-	-	TRBJ1-2	CASSSRGGYGYTF	TGTGCCAGCAGTAGCAGGGGCGGGTATGGCTACACCTTC
TRBV7-8	-	-	TRBJ1-1	CASSLGTTNTEAFF	TGTGCCAGCAGCCTCGGGACAACGAACACTGAAGCTTTCTTT
TRBV6-5	-	-	TRBJ1-2	CASSYSMGHNYGYTF	TGTGCCAGCAGTTACTCTATGGGGCATAACTATGGCTACACCTTC
TRBV27	-	-	TRBJ2-1	CASSSPASRNEQFF	TGTGCCAGCAGTTCACCGGCGAGCAGGAATGAGCAGTTCTTC
TRBV4-3	TRBD1	-	TRBJ1-4	CASSQDRTGTGATNEKLFF	TGCGCCAGCAGCCAAGATAGGACCGGGACAGGAGCAACTAATGAAAAACTGTTTTTT
TRBV2	-	-	TRBJ1-2	CASSESREGMDGYTF	TGTGCCAGCAGTGAATCAAGGGAGGGGATGGATGGCTACACCTTC
TRBV28	-	-	TRBJ1-3	CASGESSGNTIYF	TGTGCCAGCGGAGAAAGCTCTGGAAACACCATATATTTT
TRBV7-8	-	-	TRBJ1-2	CASSSTGSDYGYTF	TGTGCCAGCAGCTCAACAGGGTCGGACTATGGCTACACCTTC
TRBV25-1	-	-	TRBJ2-5	CASSELGSRGETQYF	TGTGCCAGCAGTGAATTAGGTTCCAGGGGTGAGACCCAGTACTTC
TRBV7-2	-	once	TRBJ2-7	CASSLPTRGLISYEQYF	TGTGCCAGCAGCCTCCCCACTCGGGGTCTAATCTCCTACGAGCAGTACTTC
TRBV2	TRBD1	-	TRBJ1-6	CASSQTGLHSPLHF	TGTGCCAGCAGTCAGACAGGGCTTCATTCACCCCTCCACTTT
TRBV7-6	TRBD1	-	TRBJ2-5	CASSLRGRGSRETQYF	TGTGCCAGCAGCCTGAGGGGCAGGGGGAGTAGAGAGACCCAGTACTTC
TRBV4-3	TRBD2	-	TRBJ2-5	CASSQGSGVGETQYF	TGCGCCAGCAGCCAGGGTAGCGGGGTAGGAGAGACCCAGTACTTC
TRBV3-1/TRBV3-2	-	-	TRBJ1-4	CASSQRSGPRKEKLFF	TGTGCCAGCAGCCAACGAAGTGGGCCCAGGAAGGAAAAACTGTTTTTT
TRBV19	TRBD1	-	TRBJ2-7	CATSPTRDSFYEQYF	TGTGCCACATCTCCTACCCGGGACAGTTTCTACGAGCAGTACTTC
TRBV18	TRBD1	-	TRBJ2-2	CASSPGQGARTGELFF	TGTGCCAGCTCACCGGGACAGGGGGCACGGACCGGGGAGCTGTTTTTT
TRBV21-1	-	-	TRBJ1-5	CASSKGDREQQPQHF	TGTGCCAGCAGCAAAGGAGACAGGGAACAGCAGCCCCAGCATTTT
TRBV28	-	-	TRBJ1-5	CASSLTAGAYSNQPQHF	TGTGCCAGCAGTTTAACTGCTGGGGCCTATAGCAATCAGCCCCAGCATTTT
TRBV25-1	TRBD1	-	TRBJ2-2	CASSPTGQGARELFF	TGTGCCAGCAGCCCCACCGGACAGGGGGCCAGGGAGCTGTTTTTT
TRBV10-3	TRBD2	-	TRBJ2-3	CAISAGGSNQHTDTQYF	TGTGCCATCAGTGCAGGCGGGAGTAACCAACACACAGATACGCAGTATTTT
TRBV7-9	TRBD2	-	TRBJ2-1	CASSPKVVAGGIYNEQFF	TGTGCCAGCAGCCCAAAGGTGGTAGCGGGGGGCATTTACAATGAGCAGTTCTTC
TRBV28	-	-	TRBJ1-3	CASSLTESSGNTIYF	TGTGCCAGCAGTCTGACTGAGAGCTCTGGAAACACCATATATTTT
TRBV4-2	-	-	TRBJ1-5	CASSQAQLNQPQHF	TGTGCCAGCAGCCAAGCACAGCTCAATCAGCCCCAGCATTTT
TRBV5-1	TRBD1	-	TRBJ1-4	CASSSGQGAGEKLFF	TGCGCCAGCAGCTCCGGACAGGGGGCGGGTGAAAAACTGTTTTTT
TRBV6-2/TRBV6-3	-	-	TRBJ1-2	CASSNGQSNYGYTF	TGTGCCAGCAGCAACGGACAGTCCAACTATGGCTACACCTTC
TRBV9	TRBD2	-	TRBJ2-3	CASTVGSGGFTDTQYF	TGTGCCAGCACCGTAGGCAGCGGGGGGTTCACAGATACGCAGTATTTT
TRBV6-2/TRBV6-3	TRBD1	few	TRBJ1-2	CASSYPGTVYGYTF	TGTGCCAGCAGTTACCCCGGGACAGTCTATGGCTACACCTTC
TRBV29-1	-	-	TRBJ2-1	CSVVTTFTYNEQFF	TGCAGCGTAGTTACGACTTTCACCTACAATGAGCAGTTCTTC